The entry below gives a single TCR beta chain sequence along with its context. Authors' data handling: Amplification from reference gene primers served as the basis for estimated nucleated cell counts. Assay used: immunoSEQ multiplex PCR; TCRdb lists only in-frame clones, some missing. V and J calls and clone size come straight from that table; D and trimming were deduced from the DNA. This table holds some 150,000 clones, under 85% found once. The V and J ends lost 1 base and 1 base respectively, with 7 bases between them. CDR1 and CDR2 from the germline V gene are SGHAT and FQNNGV. This CDR3 region has 15 residues. These data are taken from a study of blood T cell repertoires in COVID-19. Study-wide background: Specimens from acute and convalescent COVID-19 originated in the United States, Italy and Spain. The cDNA or gDNA used as material had been derived from T cells, B-cell-depleted T cells, or PBMCs.

The chain combines TRBV11-2 with TRBJ2-2; D possibly corresponds to TRBD2 (6 bases). The sample consisted of peripheral blood. The source of this sequence is a human donor in a cohort sampled during active COVID-19. The CDR3 loop is CASSLVGGNTGELFF. For the CDR3, the DNA is TGTGCCAGCAGCTTAGTGGGGGGGAACACCGGGGAGCTGTTTTTT. Based on the CDR3 plus reference TRBV11-2 and TRBJ2-2, the full variable domain is EAGVAQSPRYKIIEKRQSVAFWCNPISGHATLYWYQQILGQGPKLLIQFQNNGVVDDSQLPKDRFSAERLKGVDSTLKIQPAKLEDSAVYLCASSLVGGNTGELFFGEGSRLTVL.